The clone carrying this T cell receptor beta chain was recorded many times. J gave up 0 bases and V 3 bases, and 11 bases lay outside the gene matches. The CDR3 contains 18 residues. Germline V CDR1 and CDR2: MGHRA, YSYEKL. TCRdb re-called the PCR reads through MiXCR, storing one row per CDR3 protein. Here the sample spans about 25,000 distinct CDR3 sequences, about 50% being singletons. Localized lung adenocarcinoma, a non-small cell lung cancer, affected the donors. The source of the sample is a study of CD4 and CD8 cells across lung adenocarcinoma regions. This chain joins TRBV4-1 and TRBJ2-4, with TRBD1 matching 7 bases. The clonotype originates from a male donor with lung adenocarcinoma. The CD4 and CD8 labels of this study may be unreliable. Sample: CD8+ T cells from the center of a lung tumor. The CDR3 DNA sequence: TGCGCCAGCAGCCACCCCTCAGGGCCAGGGGGAGCCAAAAACATTCAGTACTTC. Translated, it gives CASSHPSGPGGAKNIQYF.